Below, 17 T cell receptor beta chains from the same sample are listed, as sequenced in a study of blood T cell repertoires in COVID-19. TCRdb keeps only in-frame clones here, not all; method: immunoSEQ multiplex PCR. The profile shows some 61,000 clones, just over 85% of them singletons. The material sequenced was peripheral blood. Receptors originate from a man aged 25-45 years with acute or convalescent COVID-19.

This clone appeared once. The chain employs TRBV5-6 and TRBJ1-6; D gene unclear. V was clipped by 1 base and J by 5 bases, with 4 bases between them. The CDR3 sequence is 13 residues long. Per the germline V gene, CDR1 is SGHDT and CDR2 is YYEEEE. The DNA for the CDR3 is TGTGCCAGCAGCTTGCCAGATAATTCACCCCTCCACTTT. This translates into CASSLPDNSPLHF. Complete variable domain (other parts from reference TRBV5-6 and TRBJ1-6): DAGVTQSPTHLIKTRGQQVTLRCSPKSGHDTVSWYQQALGQGPQFIFQYYEEEERQRGNFPDRFSGHQFPNYSSELNVNALLLGDSALYLCASSLPDNSPLHFGNGTRLTVT.

The chain uses TRBV28 and TRBJ2-1; 7 nucleotides agree with TRBD1. Germline CDR1 is MDHEN and CDR2 is SYDVKM. This CDR3 spans 13 amino acids. CDR3 bases: TGTTTTACTGAAGGACAGGTGAACAATGAGCAGTTCTTC. Protein product: CFTEGQVNNEQFF.

This clone is a singleton in its sample. The CDR3 coding sequence is TGTGCCAGCAGCGCCTTGGGGGGGTCTGTGAATTCACCCCTCCACTTT. The encoded protein is CASSALGGSVNSPLHF. The chain is built from TRBV5-8 and TRBJ1-6; a weak D match, TRBD1 (5 bases). CDR3 length: 16 residues. Trimming removed 4 bases at V and 7 bases at J, with 18 bases between. CDR1 and CDR2 (germline): SGHTS, YDEGEE.

The chain joins TRBV11-2 to TRBJ1-2; TRBD1 is a possible D gene (5 bases). The CDR3 is made up of 15 amino acids. V lost 3 bases to trimming and J lost 2 bases, with 13 bases between them. CDR1 is SGHAT, CDR2 FQNNGV, per germline. CDR3 in DNA: TGTGCCAGCAGCTTTGATCAGGGCTTGAACTATGGCTACACCTTC. Translation: CASSFDQGLNYGYTF. Filled out from reference TRBV11-2 and TRBJ1-2, the complete variable domain reads EAGVAQSPRYKIIEKRQSVAFWCNPISGHATLYWYQQILGQGPKLLIQFQNNGVVDDSQLPKDRFSAERLKGVDSTLKIQPAKLEDSAVYLCASSFDQGLNYGYTFGSGTRLTVV.

The chain uses TRBV6-5 and TRBJ2-3; D possibly corresponds to TRBD1 (5 bases). Trimming cost V 2 bases and J 0 bases, with 9 bases left between them. Germline values: CDR1 MNHEY, CDR2 SVGAGI. This CDR3 has 15 residues. The CDR3 loop reads CASSYARVSTDTQYF. The CDR3, as DNA: TGTGCCAGCAGTTACGCCAGGGTTAGCACAGATACGCAGTATTTT.

This chain connects TRBV19 to TRBJ2-3; 14 positions agree with TRBD2. The length of the CDR3 is 16 residues. Per the germline V gene, CDR1 is LNHDA and CDR2 is SQIVND (reference sequence). The junction had 6 bases not matched to a gene; V was cut back by 5 bases and J by 5 bases. CDR3 loop: CASSAGLAGVRDTQYF. DNA of the CDR3: TGTGCCAGTAGTGCGGGACTAGCGGGAGTGAGAGATACGCAGTATTTT.

The chain uses TRBV7-2 and TRBJ2-3, with TRBD1 matching 10 bases. The CDR3 has 17 amino acids. Germline V gene lookup returns CDR1 SGHTA and CDR2 FQGNSA. The V and J ends lost 1 base and 0 bases, in that order; junction bases with no gene match: 4. The CDR3 coding sequence is TGTGCCAGCAGCTTAGTTGGGACAGGGGCAAGCACAGATACGCAGTATTTT. It encodes CASSLVGTGASTDTQYF.

The CDR3 is CASSTLDGGYNEQFF. The CDR3 DNA follows: TGTGCCAGCAGCACCCTAGACGGGGGATACAATGAGCAGTTCTTC. This chain uses TRBV2 with TRBJ2-1; TRBD2 might be the D (6 bases). The CDR3 has 15 residues. V was pared by 6 bases and J by 4 bases, with 16 bases between. Germline lookup yields CDR1 SNHLY and CDR2 FYNNEI.

This clone was detected once. V gene TRBV27 combines with J gene TRBJ2-5; no reliable D call. The V end lost 0 bases, the J end lost 6 bases, and 8 bases lay between the germline ends. The germline V gene encodes CDR1 MNHEY and CDR2 SMNVEV (reference sequence). This CDR3 is 13 amino acids long. The CDR3 coding sequence is TGTGCCAGCAGTTTATCACCGCAGAAGACCCAGTACTTC. This gives the protein CASSLSPQKTQYF.

This chain links TRBV2 with TRBJ2-2, with D perhaps matching TRBD1 (5 bases). V was clipped by 7 bases and J by 8 bases, with 17 bases between them. There are 14 residues in the CDR3. Germline V lookup: CDR1 SNHLY, CDR2 FYNNEI. CDR3 loop: CASTPNRPGGELFF. Written as DNA, the CDR3 is TGTGCCAGCACCCCGAACAGGCCTGGGGGGGAGCTGTTTTTT.

The chain links TRBV4-1 to TRBJ1-4; no clear D gene. The germline CDR1 and CDR2 sequences are MGHRA and YSYEKL. The CDR3 contains 14 residues. Trimming pared 1 base from V and 5 bases from J, leaving 8 bases between. In DNA form, the CDR3 reads TGCGCCAGCAGCCAAGGGACGGGGAATGAAAAACTGTTTTTT. Translating gives CASSQGTGNEKLFF.

Here the CDR3 DNA reads TGCGCCAGCAGCTTTAGCGGTCAATCCTCCTACGAGCAGTACTTC. Amino acids: CASSFSGQSSYEQYF. The rearrangement links TRBV5-1 to TRBJ2-7; a weak D match, TRBD2 (6 bases). The V and J ends lost 2 bases and 0 bases respectively, with 12 bases between them. This CDR3 has 15 residues. Looked up from germline, CDR1 is SGHRS and CDR2 is YFSETQ.

The chain links TRBV28 to TRBJ1-5; D call uncertain. Germline CDR1 and CDR2: MDHEN and SYDVKM. V shed 8 bases and J shed 2 bases, with 19 bases lying between them. This CDR3 comprises 16 residues. This CDR3 is CASSKSHLSRNQPQHF. For the CDR3, the DNA is TGTGCCAGCTCAAAGAGCCATTTAAGTCGCAATCAGCCCCAGCATTTT.

The chain links TRBV13 to TRBJ1-1, with 9 bases lining up with TRBD1. The CDR3 runs 14 residues. With V trimmed by 3 bases and J by 7 bases, 6 bases remained unmatched. Per the germline V gene, CDR1 is PRHDT and CDR2 is FYEKMQ (reference sequence). The CDR3 loop reads CASSFEQGAGEAFF. Written as DNA, the CDR3 is TGTGCCAGCAGCTTTGAACAGGGGGCGGGTGAAGCTTTCTTT.

This clone appeared a few times. The chain uses TRBV6-5 and TRBJ1-1, with D possibly matching TRBD1 (5 bases). The CDR3 length is 16 residues. V dropped 6 bases and J dropped 3 bases, with 20 bases sitting between them. CDR1 is MNHEY, CDR2 SVGAGI, per germline. CDR3 protein: CASRYDSPLGDTEAFF. In DNA form, the CDR3 reads TGTGCCAGCAGGTACGACAGTCCATTAGGGGACACTGAAGCTTTCTTT.

V gene TRBV30 combines with J gene TRBJ1-5; 7 nucleotides align to TRBD1. Germline lookup yields CDR1 GTSNPN and CDR2 SVGIG (reference sequence). The CDR3 contains 17 residues. V was pared by 2 bases and J by 2 bases, with 12 bases of the junction left unmatched. CDR3 in amino acids: CAWSNYRGHEGNQPQHF. CDR3 DNA: TGTGCCTGGAGTAATTACAGGGGTCACGAGGGCAATCAGCCCCAGCATTTT. Supplemented by reference TRBV30 and TRBJ1-5, the full variable domain reads SQTIHQWPATLVQPVGSPLSLECTVEGTSNPNLYWYRQAAGRGLQLLFYSVGIGQISSEVPQNLSASRPQDRQFILSSKKLLLSDSGFYLCAWSNYRGHEGNQPQHFGDGTRLSIL.

The chain is built from TRBV29-1 and TRBJ2-1, with D unresolved. There are 13 residues in the CDR3. Trimming took off 4 bases at V and 2 bases at J, with 9 bases between the two ends. The V gene's germline CDR1 is SQVTM and CDR2 ANQGSEA. The CDR3 region has the DNA TGCAGCGTTGCTACTTCTGCCTACAATGAGCAGTTCTTC. Translated: CSVATSAYNEQFF.